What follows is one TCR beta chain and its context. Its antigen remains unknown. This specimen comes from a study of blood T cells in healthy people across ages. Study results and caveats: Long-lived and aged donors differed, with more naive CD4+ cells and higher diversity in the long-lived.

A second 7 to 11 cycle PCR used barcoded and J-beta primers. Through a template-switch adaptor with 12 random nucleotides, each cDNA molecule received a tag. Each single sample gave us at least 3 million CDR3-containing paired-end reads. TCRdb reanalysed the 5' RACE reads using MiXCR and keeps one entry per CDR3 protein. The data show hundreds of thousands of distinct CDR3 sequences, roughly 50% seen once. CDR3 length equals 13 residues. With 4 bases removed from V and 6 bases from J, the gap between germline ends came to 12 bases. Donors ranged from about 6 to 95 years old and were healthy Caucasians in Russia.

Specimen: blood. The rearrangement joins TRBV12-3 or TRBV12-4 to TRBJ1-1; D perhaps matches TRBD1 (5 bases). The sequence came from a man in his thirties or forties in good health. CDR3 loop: CASSSGIYSEAFF. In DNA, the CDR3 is TGTGCCAGCAGTTCAGGGATCTACTCTGAAGCTTTCTTT.